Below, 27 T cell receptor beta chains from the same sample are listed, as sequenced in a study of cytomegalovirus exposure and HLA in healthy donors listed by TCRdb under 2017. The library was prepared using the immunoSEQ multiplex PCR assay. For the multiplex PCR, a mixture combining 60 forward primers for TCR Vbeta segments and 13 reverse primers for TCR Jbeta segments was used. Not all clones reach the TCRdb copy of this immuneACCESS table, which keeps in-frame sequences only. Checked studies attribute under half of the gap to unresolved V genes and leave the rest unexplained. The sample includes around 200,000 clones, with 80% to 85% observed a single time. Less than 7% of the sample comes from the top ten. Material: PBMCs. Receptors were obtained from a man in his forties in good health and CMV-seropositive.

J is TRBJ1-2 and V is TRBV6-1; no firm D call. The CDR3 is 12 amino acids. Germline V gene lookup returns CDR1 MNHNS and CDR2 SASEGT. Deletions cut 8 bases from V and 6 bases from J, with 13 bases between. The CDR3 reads CASALSYDGYTF. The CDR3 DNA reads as TGTGCCAGCGCGCTGAGCTACGATGGCTACACCTTC.

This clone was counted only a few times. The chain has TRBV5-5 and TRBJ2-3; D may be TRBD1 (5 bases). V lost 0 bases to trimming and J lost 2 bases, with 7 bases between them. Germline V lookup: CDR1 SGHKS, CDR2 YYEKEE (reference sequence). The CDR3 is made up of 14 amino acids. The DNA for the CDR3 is TGTGCCAGCAGCTTGGCAGGGTCCACAGATACGCAGTATTTT. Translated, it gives CASSLAGSTDTQYF. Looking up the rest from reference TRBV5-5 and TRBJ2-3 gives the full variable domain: DAGVTQSPTHLIKTRGQQVTLRCSPISGHKSVSWYQQVLGQGPQFIFQYYEKEERGRGNFPDRFSARQFPNYSSELNVNALLLGDSALYLCASSLAGSTDTQYFGPGTRLTVL.

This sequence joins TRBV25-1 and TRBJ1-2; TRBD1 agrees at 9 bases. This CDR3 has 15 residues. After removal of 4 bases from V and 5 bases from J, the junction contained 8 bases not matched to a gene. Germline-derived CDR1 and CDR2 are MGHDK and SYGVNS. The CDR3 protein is CASSAGTGMWYGYTF. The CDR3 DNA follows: TGTGCCAGCAGTGCCGGGACAGGGATGTGGTATGGCTACACCTTC.

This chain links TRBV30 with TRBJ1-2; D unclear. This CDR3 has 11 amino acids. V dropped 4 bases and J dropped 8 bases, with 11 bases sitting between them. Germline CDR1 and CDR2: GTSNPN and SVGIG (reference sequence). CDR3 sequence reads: CAWMSGSGYTF. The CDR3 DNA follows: TGTGCCTGGATGTCCGGGTCGGGCTACACCTTC.

The CDR3 DNA reads as TGTGCCAGCAGCTTACTGGGGACTACCTTCGAGCAGTACTTC. Its protein is CASSLLGTTFEQYF. The genes are TRBV7-2 and TRBJ2-7; 7 bases agree with TRBD2. From germline, CDR1 is SGHTA and CDR2 FQGNSA. The CDR3 length is 14 residues. V lost 2 bases and J lost 6; bases outside the gene matches: 7.

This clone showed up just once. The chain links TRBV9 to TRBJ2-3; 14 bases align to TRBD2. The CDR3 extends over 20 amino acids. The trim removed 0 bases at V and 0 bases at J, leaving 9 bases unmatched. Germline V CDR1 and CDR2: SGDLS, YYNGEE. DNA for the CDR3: TGTGCCAGCAGCGTAGCTCCCGGGACTAGCGGGGGCCTTAGCACAGATACGCAGTATTTT. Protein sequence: CASSVAPGTSGGLSTDTQYF.

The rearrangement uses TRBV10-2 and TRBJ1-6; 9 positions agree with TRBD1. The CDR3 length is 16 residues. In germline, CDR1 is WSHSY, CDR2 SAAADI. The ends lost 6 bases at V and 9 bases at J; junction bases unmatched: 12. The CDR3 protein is CASSGGGGTGSSPLHF. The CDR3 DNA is TGCGCCAGCAGCGGGGGGGGCGGGACAGGGTCTTCACCCCTCCACTTT.

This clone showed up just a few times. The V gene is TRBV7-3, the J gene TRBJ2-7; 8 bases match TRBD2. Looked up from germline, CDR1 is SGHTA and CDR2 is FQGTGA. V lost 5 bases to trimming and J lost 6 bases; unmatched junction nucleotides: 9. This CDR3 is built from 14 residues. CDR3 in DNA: TGTGCCAGCAGCCTAAGCGGGGGATTGGGCGAGCAGTACTTC. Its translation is CASSLSGGLGEQYF.

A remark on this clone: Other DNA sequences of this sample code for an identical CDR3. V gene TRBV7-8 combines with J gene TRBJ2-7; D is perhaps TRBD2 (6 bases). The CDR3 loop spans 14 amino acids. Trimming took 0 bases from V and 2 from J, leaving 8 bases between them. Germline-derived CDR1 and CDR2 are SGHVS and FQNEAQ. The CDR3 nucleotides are TGTGCCAGCAGCTTAGCGGGGGGTCCCTACGAGCAGTACTTC. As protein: CASSLAGGPYEQYF.

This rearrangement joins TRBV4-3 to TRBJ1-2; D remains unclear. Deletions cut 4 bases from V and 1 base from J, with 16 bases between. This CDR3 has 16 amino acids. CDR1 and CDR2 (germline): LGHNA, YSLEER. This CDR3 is CASSPYWREVNYGYTF. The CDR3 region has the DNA TGCGCCAGCAGCCCCTACTGGAGGGAGGTTAACTATGGCTACACCTTC.

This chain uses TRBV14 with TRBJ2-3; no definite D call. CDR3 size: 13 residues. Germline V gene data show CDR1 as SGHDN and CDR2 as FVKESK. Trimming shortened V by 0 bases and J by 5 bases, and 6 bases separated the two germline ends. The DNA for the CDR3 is TGTGCCAGCAGCCAAGAACTCCAAGATACGCAGTATTTT. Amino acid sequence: CASSQELQDTQYF.

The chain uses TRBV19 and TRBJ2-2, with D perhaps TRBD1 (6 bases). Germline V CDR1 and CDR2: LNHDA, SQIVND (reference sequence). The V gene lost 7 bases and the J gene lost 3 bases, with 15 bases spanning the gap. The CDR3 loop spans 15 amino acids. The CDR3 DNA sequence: TGTGCCAGTACCAGGACAGACCATTACACCGGGGAGCTGTTTTTT. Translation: CASTRTDHYTGELFF.

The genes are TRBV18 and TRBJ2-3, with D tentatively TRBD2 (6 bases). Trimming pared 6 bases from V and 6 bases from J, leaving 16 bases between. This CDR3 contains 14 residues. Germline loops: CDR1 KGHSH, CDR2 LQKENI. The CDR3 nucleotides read TGTGCCAGCTCCCCAGTCGCGGGGCACGATACGCAGTATTTT. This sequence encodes CASSPVAGHDTQYF. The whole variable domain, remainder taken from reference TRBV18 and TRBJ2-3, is NAGVMQNPRHLVRRRGQEARLRCSPMKGHSHVYWYRQLPEEGLKFMVYLQKENIIDESGMPKERFSAEFPKEGPSILRIQQVVRGDSAAYFCASSPVAGHDTQYFGPGTRLTVL.

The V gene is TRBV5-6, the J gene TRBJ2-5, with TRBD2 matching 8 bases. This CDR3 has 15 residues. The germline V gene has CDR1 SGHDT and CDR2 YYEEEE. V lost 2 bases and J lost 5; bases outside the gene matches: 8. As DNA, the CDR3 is TGTGCCAGCAGCTTACCAGCGGGGGTTTGGGAGACCCAGTACTTC. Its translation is CASSLPAGVWETQYF.

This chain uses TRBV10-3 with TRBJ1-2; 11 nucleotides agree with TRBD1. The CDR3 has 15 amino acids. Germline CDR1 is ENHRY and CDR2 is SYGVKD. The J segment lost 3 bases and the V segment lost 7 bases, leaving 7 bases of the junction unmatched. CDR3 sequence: CAITEDRGRDYGYTF. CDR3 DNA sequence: TGTGCCATCACAGAGGACAGGGGGCGCGACTATGGCTACACCTTC.

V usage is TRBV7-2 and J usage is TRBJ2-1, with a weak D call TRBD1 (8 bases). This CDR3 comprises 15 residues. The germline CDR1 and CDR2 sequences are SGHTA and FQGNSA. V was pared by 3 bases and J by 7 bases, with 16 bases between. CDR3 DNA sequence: TGTGCCAGCAGCTTCCTGACAGGGGAGGGGAATGAGCAGTTCTTC. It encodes CASSFLTGEGNEQFF.

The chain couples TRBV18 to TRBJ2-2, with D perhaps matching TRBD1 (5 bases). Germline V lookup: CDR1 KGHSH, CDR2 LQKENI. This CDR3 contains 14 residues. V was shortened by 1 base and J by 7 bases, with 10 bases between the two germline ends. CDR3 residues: CASSPQGSHGELFF. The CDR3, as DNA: TGTGCCAGCTCACCACAGGGGTCGCACGGGGAGCTGTTTTTT.

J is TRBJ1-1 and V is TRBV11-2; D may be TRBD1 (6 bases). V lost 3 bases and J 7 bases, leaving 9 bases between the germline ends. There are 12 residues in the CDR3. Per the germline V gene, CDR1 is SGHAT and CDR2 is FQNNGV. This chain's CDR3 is CASSLGTLEAFF. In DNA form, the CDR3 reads TGTGCCAGCAGCTTGGGGACACTTGAAGCTTTCTTT.

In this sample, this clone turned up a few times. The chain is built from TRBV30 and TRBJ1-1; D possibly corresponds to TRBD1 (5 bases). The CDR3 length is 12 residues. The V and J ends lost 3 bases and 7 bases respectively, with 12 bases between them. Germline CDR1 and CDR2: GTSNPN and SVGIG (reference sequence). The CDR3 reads CAWRGRGGEAFF. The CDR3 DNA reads TGTGCCTGGAGGGGACGGGGGGGTGAAGCTTTCTTT. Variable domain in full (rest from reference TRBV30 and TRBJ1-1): SQTIHQWPATLVQPVGSPLSLECTVEGTSNPNLYWYRQAAGRGLQLLFYSVGIGQISSEVPQNLSASRPQDRQFILSSKKLLLSDSGFYLCAWRGRGGEAFFGQGTRLTVV.

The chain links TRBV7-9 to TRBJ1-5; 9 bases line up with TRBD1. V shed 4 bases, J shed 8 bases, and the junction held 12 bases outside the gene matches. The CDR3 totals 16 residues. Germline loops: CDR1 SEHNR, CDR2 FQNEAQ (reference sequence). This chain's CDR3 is CASSSGDRASFEPQHF. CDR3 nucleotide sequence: TGTGCCAGCAGCTCGGGGGACAGGGCCTCTTTCGAGCCCCAGCATTTT.

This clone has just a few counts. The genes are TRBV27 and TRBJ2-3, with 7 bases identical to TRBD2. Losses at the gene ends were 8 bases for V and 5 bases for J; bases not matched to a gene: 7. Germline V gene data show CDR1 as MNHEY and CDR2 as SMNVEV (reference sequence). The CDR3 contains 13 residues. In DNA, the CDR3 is TGTGCCAGCGGGGGGGTGTACCTAGATACGCAGTATTTT. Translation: CASGGVYLDTQYF.

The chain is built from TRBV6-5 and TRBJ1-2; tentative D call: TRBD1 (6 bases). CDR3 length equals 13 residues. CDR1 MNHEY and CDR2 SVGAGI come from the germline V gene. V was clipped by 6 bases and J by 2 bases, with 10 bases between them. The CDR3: CASSRTANYGYTF. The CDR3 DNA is TGTGCCAGCAGCCGGACAGCCAACTATGGCTACACCTTC.

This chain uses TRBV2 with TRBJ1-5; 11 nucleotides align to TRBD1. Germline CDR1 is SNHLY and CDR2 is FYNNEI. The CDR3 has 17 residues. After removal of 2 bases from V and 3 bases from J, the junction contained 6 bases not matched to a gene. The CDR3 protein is CASSERGQGGNNQPQHF. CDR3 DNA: TGTGCCAGCAGTGAAAGGGGACAGGGGGGAAACAATCAGCCCCAGCATTTT.

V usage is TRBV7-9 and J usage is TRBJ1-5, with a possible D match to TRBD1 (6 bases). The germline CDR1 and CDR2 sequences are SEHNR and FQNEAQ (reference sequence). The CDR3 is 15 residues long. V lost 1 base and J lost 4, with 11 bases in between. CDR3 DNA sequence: TGTGCCAGCAGCTTAGGGCAGGGGAATAATCAGCCCCAGCATTTT. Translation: CASSLGQGNNQPQHF.

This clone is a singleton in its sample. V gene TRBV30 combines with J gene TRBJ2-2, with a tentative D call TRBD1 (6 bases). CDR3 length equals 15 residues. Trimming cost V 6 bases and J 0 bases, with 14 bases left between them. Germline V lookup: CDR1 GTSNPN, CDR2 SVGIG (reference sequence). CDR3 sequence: CACPLGTSNTGELFF. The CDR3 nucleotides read TGTGCCTGCCCACTCGGGACATCGAACACCGGGGAGCTGTTTTTT.

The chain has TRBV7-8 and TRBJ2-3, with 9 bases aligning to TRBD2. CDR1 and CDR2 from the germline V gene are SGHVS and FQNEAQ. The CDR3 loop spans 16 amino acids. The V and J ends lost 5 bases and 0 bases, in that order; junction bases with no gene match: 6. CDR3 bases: TGTGCCAGCAGCCCGCTGGCGGGGGGGAGCACAGATACGCAGTATTTT. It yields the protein CASSPLAGGSTDTQYF.

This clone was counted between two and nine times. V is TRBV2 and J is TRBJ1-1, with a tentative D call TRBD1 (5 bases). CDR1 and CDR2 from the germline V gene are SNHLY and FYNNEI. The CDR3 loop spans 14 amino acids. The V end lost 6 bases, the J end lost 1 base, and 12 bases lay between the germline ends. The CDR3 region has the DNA TGTGCCAGCAGGGGAGGACAACGGAACACTGAAGCTTTCTTT. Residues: CASRGGQRNTEAFF.